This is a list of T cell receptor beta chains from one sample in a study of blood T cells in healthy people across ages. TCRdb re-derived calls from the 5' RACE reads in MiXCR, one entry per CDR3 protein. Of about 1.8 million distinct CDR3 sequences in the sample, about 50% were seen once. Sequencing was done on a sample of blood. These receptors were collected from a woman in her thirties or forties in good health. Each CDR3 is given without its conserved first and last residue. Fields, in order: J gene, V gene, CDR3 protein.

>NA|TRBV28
ASSATGILYEQY
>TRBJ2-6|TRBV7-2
ASSFFSAGANVLT
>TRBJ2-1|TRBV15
ATSQRRSSSYNEQF
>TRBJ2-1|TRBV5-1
ASSLLLAGGEQF
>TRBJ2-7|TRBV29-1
SVGQFSYEQY
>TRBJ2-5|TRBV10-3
AISPGLAGVPREQY
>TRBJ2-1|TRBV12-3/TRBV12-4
ASRPGGIGRDEQF
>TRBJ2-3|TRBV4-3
ASSQDPAGWGTDTQY
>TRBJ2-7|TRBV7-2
ASSRGQNFYEQY
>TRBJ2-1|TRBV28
ASSPVGSSYNEQF
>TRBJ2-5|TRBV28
ASSYTAVQY
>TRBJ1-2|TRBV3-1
ASSRGRIGYT
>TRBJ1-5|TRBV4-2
ASSTGEDSNQPQH
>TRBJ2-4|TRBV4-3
TSSQDNGSGGAKNIQY
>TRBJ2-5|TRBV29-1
SVEDGTEQETQY
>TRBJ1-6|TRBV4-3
AGSQLRESPLH
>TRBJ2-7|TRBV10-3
AISASSGMHYEQY
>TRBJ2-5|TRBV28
ASSQLPIGETQY
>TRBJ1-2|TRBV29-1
SVEVASYGYT
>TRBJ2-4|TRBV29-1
SGWGQGDIQY
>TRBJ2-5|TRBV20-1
SAALAGLYQETQY
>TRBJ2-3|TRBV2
ASRGGTDTDTQY
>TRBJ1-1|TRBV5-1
ASRKATNTEAF
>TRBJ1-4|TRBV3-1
ASSQGDRRNEKLF
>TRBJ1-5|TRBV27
ARGTGFVRSNQPQH
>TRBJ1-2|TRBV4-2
ASSQPGQGVNYGYT
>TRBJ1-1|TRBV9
ASSPRIGGETEAF
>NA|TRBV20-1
SARLRGYNEQY
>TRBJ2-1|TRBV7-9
ASSLDLNRGVEEF
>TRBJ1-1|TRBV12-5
ASGSRDDIYTEAF
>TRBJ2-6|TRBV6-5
ASSYDLPGANVLT
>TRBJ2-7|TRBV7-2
ASSPVTSGGTHEQY
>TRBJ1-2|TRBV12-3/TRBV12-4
ASSLLAGYGYT
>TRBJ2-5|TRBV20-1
SASAPQTQY
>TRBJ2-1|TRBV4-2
ASSQELGAGANEQF
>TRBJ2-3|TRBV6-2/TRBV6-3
ASSYPSVLIAGTDTQY
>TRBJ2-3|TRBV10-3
AIGLGTDTQY
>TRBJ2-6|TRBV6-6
ATAAQGAYKGNVLT